Below, 2 T cell receptor beta chains from the same sample are listed, as sequenced in a study of vaccination and CD4 T cells after COVID-19. TCRdb re-derived calls from the PCR reads in MiXCR, one entry per CDR3 protein. This sample has 15,000 to 20,000 distinct CDR3 sequences; 55% to 65% occur once, and the top ten carry over 1%. Source: CD4+ T cells from blood, taken before SARS-CoV-2 vaccination. The source of these receptors is a human donor who had recovered from COVID-19.

This clonotype was counted a few times. The V call is TRBV6-1, the J call TRBJ1-5; 10 bases match TRBD1. After removal of 6 bases from V and 2 bases from J, the junction contained 16 bases not matched to a gene. The germline gives CDR1 MNHNS, CDR2 SASEGT. This CDR3 has 19 amino acids. The CDR3 is CASSKRRDRGEKGNQPQHF. The CDR3 DNA reads as TGTGCCAGCAGCAAAAGGCGGGACAGGGGCGAAAAGGGCAATCAGCCCCAGCATTTT.

V is TRBV12-3 or TRBV12-4 and J is TRBJ2-5; D could derive from TRBD1 or TRBD2 (7 bases each). This CDR3 region has 15 residues. The V gene lost 4 bases and the J gene lost 0 bases, with 12 bases spanning the gap. For the CDR3, the DNA is TGTGCCAGCAGTTGGGGGGGACAGTACCAAGAGACCCAGTACTTC. It is translated as CASSWGGQYQETQYF.